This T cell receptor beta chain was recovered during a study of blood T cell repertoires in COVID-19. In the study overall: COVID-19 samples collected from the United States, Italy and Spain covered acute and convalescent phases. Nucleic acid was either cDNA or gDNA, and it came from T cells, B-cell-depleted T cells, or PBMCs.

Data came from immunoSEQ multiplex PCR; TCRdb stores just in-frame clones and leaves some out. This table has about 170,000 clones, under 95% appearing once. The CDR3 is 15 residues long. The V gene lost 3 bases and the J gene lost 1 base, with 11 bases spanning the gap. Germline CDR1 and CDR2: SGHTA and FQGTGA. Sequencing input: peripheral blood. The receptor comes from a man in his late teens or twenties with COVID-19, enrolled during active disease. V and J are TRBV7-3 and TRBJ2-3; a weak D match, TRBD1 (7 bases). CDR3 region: CASSLEGAGTDTQYF. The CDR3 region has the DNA TGTGCCAGCAGCTTGGAGGGGGCAGGCACAGATACGCAGTATTTT.